This entry lists 16 T cell receptor beta chains sequenced from one sample in a study of shared clonotypes between healthy human individuals (dated by TCRdb to between 2020 and 2021). Libraries were constructed by the immunoSEQ multiplex PCR assay. TCRdb obtained this table from immuneACCESS and retained in-frame rearrangements with V and J assigned. These tables miss some clones; where compared with another copy, unresolved V genes account for less than half of the shortfall, and the remainder is unexplained. The sample contains fewer than 1.4 million clones, 70% to 80% of them found a single time. 0.5% to 0.65% of the sample belongs to the ten largest clones. Sequences were obtained from memory CD4+ T cells from PBMCs. The intended sense of this specimen's cell subset or site label: CD45RA-negative fraction. Receptor source: a young man in good health. Some clones in this sample may be carry-over from other donors' samples.

This chain's CDR3 is CASSSGRGRGYTF. CDR3 nucleotide sequence: TGTGCCAGCAGCTCGGGGAGGGGGAGAGGCTACACCTTC. The chain uses TRBV28 and TRBJ1-2, with D possibly TRBD1 on 6 matching bases. This CDR3 spans 13 amino acids. V shed 6 bases and J shed 8 bases, with 16 bases lying between them. Germline CDR1 and CDR2: MDHEN and SYDVKM.

The chain has TRBV7-2 and TRBJ1-3; 8 nucleotides agree with TRBD1. The length of the CDR3 is 14 residues. Germline values: CDR1 SGHTA, CDR2 FQGNSA. Trimming took 5 bases from V and 2 from J; bases not matched to a gene: 2. The CDR3 DNA sequence: TGTGCCAGCAGCCAGGGGGCCCCTGGAAACACCATATATTTT. Residues: CASSQGAPGNTIYF.

On this clone: Just one base apart from a much larger clone, this may be a read error. Other DNA sequences in the sample encode the same CDR3. The V gene is TRBV30, the J gene TRBJ2-6; D possibly corresponds to TRBD2 (5 bases). The germline CDR1 and CDR2 sequences are GTSNPN and SVGIG (reference sequence). V lost 0 bases and J 0 bases, leaving 9 bases between the germline ends. The CDR3 totals 16 residues. The CDR3 DNA reads as TGTGCCTGGAGTGTCACGGGGTTCTCTGGGGCCAACGTCCTGACTTTC. Translated: CAWSVTGFSGANVLTF.

The V call is TRBV7-2, the J call TRBJ2-7; D uncertain. This CDR3 has 15 residues. V dropped 2 bases and J dropped 0 bases, with 11 bases sitting between them. The germline V gene encodes CDR1 SGHTA and CDR2 FQGNSA. The CDR3 DNA is TGTGCCAGCAGCTTATCGCCTCTCCTCTCCTACGAGCAGTACTTC. Encoded protein: CASSLSPLLSYEQYF. The variable domain in full, with the rest retrieved from reference TRBV7-2 and TRBJ2-7, is GAGVSQSPSNKVTEKGKDVELRCDPISGHTALYWYRQSLGQGLEFLIYFQGNSAPDKSGLPSDRFSAERTGGSVSTLTIQRTQQEDSAVYLCASSLSPLLSYEQYFGPGTRLTVT.

The chain combines TRBV19 with TRBJ1-1; D not resolved. Trimming left V 3 bases short and J 1 base short, with 15 bases between. Germline CDR1 reads LNHDA; CDR2 reads SQIVND (reference sequence). This CDR3 region has 16 residues. CDR3: CASSIKLRRRNTEAFF. In nucleotides, the CDR3 is TGTGCCAGTAGTATCAAGTTGAGGAGACGGAACACTGAAGCTTTCTTT.

The chain is built from TRBV2 and TRBJ2-4; perhaps TRBD2 as D (7 bases). The CDR3 contains 15 residues. Trimming pared 6 bases from V and 3 bases from J, leaving 15 bases between. Germline lookup yields CDR1 SNHLY and CDR2 FYNNEI. CDR3 bases: TGTGCCAGCAGCGAGGGGGGGGCTGGCAAAAACATTCAGTACTTC. The encoded protein is CASSEGGAGKNIQYF.

The J gene is TRBJ2-7, the V gene TRBV6-6; D remains unclear. Germline loops: CDR1 MNHNY, CDR2 SVGAGI (reference sequence). Trimming stripped 8 bases from V and 6 bases from J, with 14 bases between. CDR3 length equals 12 residues. The CDR3 reads CASRQQDSEQYF. Written as DNA, the CDR3 is TGTGCCAGCCGGCAGCAGGATTCCGAGCAGTACTTC.

The rearrangement uses TRBV5-5 and TRBJ2-1, with TRBD2 matching over 8 bases. Germline V gene lookup returns CDR1 SGHKS and CDR2 YYEKEE (reference sequence). Germline trimming cut 4 bases from V and 4 bases from J; bases unmatched to any gene: 4. The CDR3 consists of 14 residues. The CDR3: CASSAGTSYNEQFF. In nucleotides, the CDR3 is TGTGCCAGCAGCGCCGGGACTAGTTACAATGAGCAGTTCTTC.

This rearrangement joins TRBV7-9 to TRBJ2-2; D remains unclear. Trimming pared 1 base from V and 4 bases from J, leaving 13 bases between. Germline-derived CDR1 and CDR2 are SEHNR and FQNEAQ (reference sequence). CDR3 length: 16 residues. The CDR3 protein is CASSLVVEWGTGELFF. DNA for the CDR3: TGTGCCAGCAGCTTAGTGGTAGAGTGGGGCACCGGGGAGCTGTTTTTT.

A word on this clone: A much larger clone lies one base from this, so it may be a read error. It is likely a read error, because the conserved phenylalanine at the end of the CDR3 is missing. The CDR3 region is CASSPGRVDGYTL. The CDR3 DNA sequence: TGTGCCAGCAGCCCCGGCAGGGTAGATGGCTACACCCTC. The J gene is TRBJ1-2, the V gene TRBV4-2; a possible D gene is TRBD1 (5 bases). The CDR3 spans 13 residues. V was cut by 4 bases and J by 6 bases, with 12 bases left in between. Per germline, CDR1 LGHNA and CDR2 YNFKEQ.

The genes are TRBV4-3 and TRBJ1-4, with D perhaps matching TRBD1 (6 bases). The germline V gene encodes CDR1 LGHNA and CDR2 YSLEER. V was cut by 2 bases and J by 7 bases, with 8 bases left in between. The CDR3 sequence is 13 residues long. The CDR3 DNA is TGCGCCAGCAGCCAAAGGGGGGGTGAAAAACTGTTTTTT. It yields the protein CASSQRGGEKLFF.

The CDR3 coding sequence is TGCGCCAGCAGCCCCGGACAGTTTGGACTCGAGCAGTACTTC. Translation gives CASSPGQFGLEQYF. V and J are TRBV5-1 and TRBJ2-7, with a possible D match to TRBD1 (6 bases). Germline V gene sequence: CDR1 SGHRS, CDR2 YFSETQ. V was pared by 4 bases and J by 6 bases, with 17 bases between. The CDR3 has 14 residues. Based on the CDR3 plus reference TRBV5-1 and TRBJ2-7, the full variable domain is KAGVTQTPRYLIKTRGQQVTLSCSPISGHRSVSWYQQTPGQGLQFLFEYFSETQRNKGNFPGRFSGRQFSNSRSEMNVSTLELGDSALYLCASSPGQFGLEQYFGPGTRLTVT.

The rearrangement joins TRBV28 to TRBJ2-2; D ambiguous. The CDR3 covers 12 residues. Germline CDR1 and CDR2: MDHEN and SYDVKM. The V end lost 1 base, the J end lost 6 bases, and 3 bases lay between the germline ends. CDR3 protein: CASSLLSGELFF. The DNA of the CDR3 is TGTGCCAGCAGTTTATTGTCCGGGGAGCTGTTTTTT. The complete variable domain, with remaining parts taken from reference TRBV28 and TRBJ2-2, reads DVKVTQSSRYLVKRTGEKVFLECVQDMDHENMFWYRQDPGLGLRLIYFSYDVKMKEKGDIPEGYSVSREKKERFSLILESASTNQTSMYLCASSLLSGELFFGEGSRLTVL.

In this sample, this clone turned up once. V and J are TRBV9 and TRBJ1-4; D gene uncertain. The germline V gene has CDR1 SGDLS and CDR2 YYNGEE. This CDR3 comprises 16 residues. Trimming left V 3 bases short and J 0 bases short, with 12 bases between. The CDR3 is CASSEHPIATNEKLFF. The CDR3 DNA follows: TGTGCCAGCAGCGAGCACCCCATTGCAACTAATGAAAAACTGTTTTTT.

V and J are TRBV7-2 and TRBJ2-7, with D hard to call. Per germline, CDR1 SGHTA and CDR2 FQGNSA. With 5 bases removed from V and 3 bases from J, the gap between germline ends came to 17 bases. The CDR3 consists of 15 residues. The CDR3 DNA follows: TGTGCCAGCAGCGTGGCACACGTTGAAGTCTACGAGCAGTACTTC. Protein sequence: CASSVAHVEVYEQYF. Drawing the rest from reference TRBV7-2 and TRBJ2-7, the complete variable domain is GAGVSQSPSNKVTEKGKDVELRCDPISGHTALYWYRQSLGQGLEFLIYFQGNSAPDKSGLPSDRFSAERTGGSVSTLTIQRTQQEDSAVYLCASSVAHVEVYEQYFGPGTRLTVT.

The chain uses TRBV27 and TRBJ2-7; D is undetermined. Germline V gives CDR1 MNHEY, CDR2 SMNVEV (reference sequence). V was cut by 6 bases and J by 8 bases, with 20 bases left in between. The CDR3 length is 14 residues. The CDR3 DNA follows: TGTGCCAGCAGCGCACGGTTTTGGGTAGGGCAGCAGTACTTC. This encodes CASSARFWVGQQYF.